What follows is one T cell receptor (beta chain) and its context. Its target is unknown. The CDR3 extends over 16 amino acids. The germline V gene encodes CDR1 MDHEN and CDR2 SYDVKM. V dropped 4 bases and J dropped 6; count of bases not matched to a gene: 9. These data come from a study of T cell responses to AZD1222 COVID-19 vaccine. General study results and limits: Possibly, clonal diversity was underestimated; donors were largely white British and included more females. It was only a handful of AZD1222 recipients who were seropositive at baseline. Regions left unmutated in variants are reportedly the target of nearly half of spike-specific TCRs.

Sequencing used immunoSEQ multiplex PCR; TCRdb keeps in-frame clones, though not all of them. The sample lists under 150,000 clones; 88% were seen once. Sample: peripheral blood, taken on day 0 of AZD1222 vaccination. The chain links TRBV28 to TRBJ1-6; 7 nucleotides match TRBD1. The origin of this receptor is an adult in good health. CDR3 protein: CASSSDRVTFNSPLHF. CDR3 nucleotides: TGTGCCAGCAGTTCCGACAGGGTCACCTTTAATTCACCCCTCCACTTT.